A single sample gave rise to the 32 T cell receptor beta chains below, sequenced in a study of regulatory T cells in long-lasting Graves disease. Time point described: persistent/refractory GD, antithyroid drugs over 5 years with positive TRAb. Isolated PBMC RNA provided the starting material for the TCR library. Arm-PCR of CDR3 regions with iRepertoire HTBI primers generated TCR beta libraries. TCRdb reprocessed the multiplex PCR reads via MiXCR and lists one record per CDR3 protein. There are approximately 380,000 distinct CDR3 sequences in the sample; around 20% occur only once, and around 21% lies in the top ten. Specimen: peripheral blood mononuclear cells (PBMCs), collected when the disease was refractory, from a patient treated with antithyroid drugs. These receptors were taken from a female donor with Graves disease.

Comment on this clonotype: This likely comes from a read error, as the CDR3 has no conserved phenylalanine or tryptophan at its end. This chain's CDR3 is CASSSPGTNYGYTL. As DNA, the CDR3 is TGTGCCAGCAGTTCTCCGGGGACTAACTATGGCTACACCCTC. The rearrangement links TRBV6-5 to TRBJ1-2; D gene unclear. V was pared by 4 bases and J by 0 bases, with 9 bases between. The length of the CDR3 is 14 residues. Per the germline V gene, CDR1 is MNHEY and CDR2 is SVGAGI.

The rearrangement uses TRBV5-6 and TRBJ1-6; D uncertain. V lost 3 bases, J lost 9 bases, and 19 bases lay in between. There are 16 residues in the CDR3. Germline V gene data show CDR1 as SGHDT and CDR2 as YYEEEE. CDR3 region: CASSSLGLGFGSPLHF. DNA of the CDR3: TGTGCCAGCAGCTCGTTGGGTCTCGGCTTTGGTTCACCCCTCCACTTT.

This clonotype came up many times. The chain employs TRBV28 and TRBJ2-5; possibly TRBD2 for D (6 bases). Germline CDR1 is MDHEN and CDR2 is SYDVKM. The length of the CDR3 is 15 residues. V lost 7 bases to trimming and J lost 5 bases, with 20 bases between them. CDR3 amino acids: CASTRVARAGETQYF. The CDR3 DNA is TGTGCCAGCACTAGAGTCGCCAGGGCGGGGGAGACCCAGTACTTC. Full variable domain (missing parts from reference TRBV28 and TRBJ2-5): DVKVTQSSRYLVKRTGEKVFLECVQDMDHENMFWYRQDPGLGLRLIYFSYDVKMKEKGDIPEGYSVSREKKERFSLILESASTNQTSMYLCASTRVARAGETQYFGPGTRLLVL.

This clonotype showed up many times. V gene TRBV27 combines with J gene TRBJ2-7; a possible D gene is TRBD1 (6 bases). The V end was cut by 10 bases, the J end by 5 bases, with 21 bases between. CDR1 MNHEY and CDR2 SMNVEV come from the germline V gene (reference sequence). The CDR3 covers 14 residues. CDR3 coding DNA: TGTGCCACCACCAACAGGGATTGGACCGACGAGCAGTACTTC. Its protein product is CATTNRDWTDEQYF.

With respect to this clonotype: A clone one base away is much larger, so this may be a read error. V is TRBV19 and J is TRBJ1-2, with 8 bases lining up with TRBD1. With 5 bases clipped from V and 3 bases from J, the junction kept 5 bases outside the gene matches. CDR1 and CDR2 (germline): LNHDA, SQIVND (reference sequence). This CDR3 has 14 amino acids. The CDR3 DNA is TGTGCCAGTAGTCCGGGACAGGACTACTATGGCTACACCTTC. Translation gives CASSPGQDYYGYTF.

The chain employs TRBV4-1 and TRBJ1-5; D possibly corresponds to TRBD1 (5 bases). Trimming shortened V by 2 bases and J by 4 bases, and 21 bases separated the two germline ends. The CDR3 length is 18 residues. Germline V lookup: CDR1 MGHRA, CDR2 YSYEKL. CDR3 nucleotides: TGCGCCAGCAGCCAATCTTTGACAGCGGGGGTAAAAAATCAGCCCCAGCATTTT. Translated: CASSQSLTAGVKNQPQHF.

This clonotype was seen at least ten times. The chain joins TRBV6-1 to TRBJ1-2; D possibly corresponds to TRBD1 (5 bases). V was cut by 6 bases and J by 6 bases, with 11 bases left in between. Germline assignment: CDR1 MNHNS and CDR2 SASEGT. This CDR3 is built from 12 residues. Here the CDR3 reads CASRGGIHGYTF. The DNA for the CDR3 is TGTGCCAGCAGGGGGGGGATTCATGGCTACACCTTC.

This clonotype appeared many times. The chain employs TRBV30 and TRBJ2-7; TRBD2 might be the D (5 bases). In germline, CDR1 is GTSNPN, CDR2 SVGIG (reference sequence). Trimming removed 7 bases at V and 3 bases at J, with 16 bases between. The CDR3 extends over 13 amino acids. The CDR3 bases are TGTGCCTACACACCCGGGGTCAACTACGAGCAGTACTTC. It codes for CAYTPGVNYEQYF.

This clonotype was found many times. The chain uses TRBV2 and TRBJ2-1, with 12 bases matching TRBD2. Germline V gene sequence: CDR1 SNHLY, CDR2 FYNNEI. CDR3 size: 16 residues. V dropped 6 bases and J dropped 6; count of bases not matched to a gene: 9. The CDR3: CASSDPTSGRRNEQFF. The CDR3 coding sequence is TGTGCCAGCAGCGACCCCACTAGCGGGAGGCGCAATGAGCAGTTCTTC.

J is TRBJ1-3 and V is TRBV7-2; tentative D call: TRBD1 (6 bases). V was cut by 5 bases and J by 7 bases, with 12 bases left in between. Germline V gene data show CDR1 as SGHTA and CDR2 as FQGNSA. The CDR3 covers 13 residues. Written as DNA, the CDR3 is TGTGCCAGCAGCCCGTCTGGACAGAACACCATATATTTT. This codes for CASSPSGQNTIYF.

The CDR3 loop reads CASSVAPGAPYEQYF. CDR3 DNA sequence: TGTGCCAGCAGCGTAGCTCCAGGGGCCCCCTACGAGCAGTACTTC. V usage is TRBV9 and J usage is TRBJ2-7, with D possibly matching TRBD1 (6 bases). Germline V gene lookup returns CDR1 SGDLS and CDR2 YYNGEE. CDR3 size: 15 residues. The V gene lost 0 bases and the J gene lost 2 bases, with 12 bases spanning the gap.

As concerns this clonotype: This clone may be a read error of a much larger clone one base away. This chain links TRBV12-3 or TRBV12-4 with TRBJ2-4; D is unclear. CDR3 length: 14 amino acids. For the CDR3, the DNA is TGTGCCGGCAGTTCCCAGGCAGCCAAAAACATTCAGTACTTC. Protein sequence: CAGSSQAAKNIQYF.

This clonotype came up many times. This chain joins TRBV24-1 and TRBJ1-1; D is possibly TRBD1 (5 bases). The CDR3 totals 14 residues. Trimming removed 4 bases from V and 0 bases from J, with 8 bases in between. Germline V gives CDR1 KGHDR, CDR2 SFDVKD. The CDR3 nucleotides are TGTGCCACCAGTGACGGGACCATGAACACTGAAGCTTTCTTT. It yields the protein CATSDGTMNTEAFF.

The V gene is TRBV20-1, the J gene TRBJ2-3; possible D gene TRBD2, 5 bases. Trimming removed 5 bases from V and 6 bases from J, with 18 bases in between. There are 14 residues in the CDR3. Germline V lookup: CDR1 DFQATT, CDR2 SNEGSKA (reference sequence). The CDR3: CSAEDYISRDTQYF. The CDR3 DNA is TGCAGTGCTGAAGACTACATCAGTAGGGATACGCAGTATTTT.

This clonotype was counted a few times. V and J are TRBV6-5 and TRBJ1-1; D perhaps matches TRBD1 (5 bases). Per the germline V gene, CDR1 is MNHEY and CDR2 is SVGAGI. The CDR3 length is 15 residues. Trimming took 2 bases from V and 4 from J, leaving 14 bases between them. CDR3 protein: CASSYLGPRGTEAFF. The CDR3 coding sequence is TGTGCCAGCAGTTACCTAGGCCCGAGGGGCACTGAAGCTTTCTTT.

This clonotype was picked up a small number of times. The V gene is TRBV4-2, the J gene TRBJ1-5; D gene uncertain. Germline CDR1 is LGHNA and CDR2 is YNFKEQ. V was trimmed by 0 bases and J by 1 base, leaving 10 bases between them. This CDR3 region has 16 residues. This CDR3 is CASSQDAGGSNQPQHF. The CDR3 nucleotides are TGTGCCAGCAGCCAAGATGCCGGAGGGAGCAATCAGCCCCAGCATTTT.

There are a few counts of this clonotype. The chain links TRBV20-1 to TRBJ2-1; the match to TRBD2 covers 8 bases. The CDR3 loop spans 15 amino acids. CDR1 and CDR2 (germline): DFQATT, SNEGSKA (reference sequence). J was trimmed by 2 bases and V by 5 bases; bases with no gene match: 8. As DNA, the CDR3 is TGCAGTGCTTTACAAGCGGGAGACCCCTACAATGAGCAGTTCTTC. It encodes CSALQAGDPYNEQFF.

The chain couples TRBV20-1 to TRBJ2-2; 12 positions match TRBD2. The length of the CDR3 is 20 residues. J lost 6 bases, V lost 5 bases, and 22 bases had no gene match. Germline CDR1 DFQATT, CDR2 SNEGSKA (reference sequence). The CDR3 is CSASSRLAGAAGLRPGELFF. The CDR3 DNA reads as TGCAGTGCTTCATCCCGACTAGCGGGGGCCGCAGGACTTAGGCCCGGGGAGCTGTTTTTT.

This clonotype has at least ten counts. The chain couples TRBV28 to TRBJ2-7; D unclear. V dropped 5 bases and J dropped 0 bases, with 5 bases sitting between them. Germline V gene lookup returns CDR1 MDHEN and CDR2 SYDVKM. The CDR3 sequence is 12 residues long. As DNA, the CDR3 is TGTGCCAGCAGTAAAGACTCCTACGAGCAGTACTTC. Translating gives CASSKDSYEQYF.

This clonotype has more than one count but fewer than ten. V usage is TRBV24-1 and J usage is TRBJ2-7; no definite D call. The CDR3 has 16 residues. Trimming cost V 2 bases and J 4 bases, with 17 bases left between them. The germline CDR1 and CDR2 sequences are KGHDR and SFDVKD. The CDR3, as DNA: TGTGCCACCAGTGATTCAGCTACCGGGTCCCGGTACGAGCAGTACTTC. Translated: CATSDSATGSRYEQYF.

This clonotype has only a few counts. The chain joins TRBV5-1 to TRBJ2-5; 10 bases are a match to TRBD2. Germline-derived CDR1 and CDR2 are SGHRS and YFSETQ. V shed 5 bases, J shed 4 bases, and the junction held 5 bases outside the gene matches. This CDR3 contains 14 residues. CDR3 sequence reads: CASRLAGVGETQYF. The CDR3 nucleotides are TGCGCCAGCAGGCTAGCGGGAGTTGGAGAGACCCAGTACTTC.

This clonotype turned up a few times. The CDR3 nucleotides read TGTGCCAGCACCCCCCCGAGCGGGGCAAACACCGGGGAGCTGTTTTTT. This translates into CASTPPSGANTGELFF. The chain carries TRBV12-3 or TRBV12-4 and TRBJ2-2; 7 bases map to TRBD2. After removal of 7 bases from V and 2 bases from J, the junction contained 10 bases not matched to a gene. This CDR3 comprises 16 residues.

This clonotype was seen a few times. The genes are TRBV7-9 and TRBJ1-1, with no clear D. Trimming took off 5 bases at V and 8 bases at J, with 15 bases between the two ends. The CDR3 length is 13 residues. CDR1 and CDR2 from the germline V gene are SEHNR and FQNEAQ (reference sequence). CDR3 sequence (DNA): TGTGCCAGCAGCCAAGGGCCGGACCCCGAAGCTTTCTTT. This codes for CASSQGPDPEAFF.

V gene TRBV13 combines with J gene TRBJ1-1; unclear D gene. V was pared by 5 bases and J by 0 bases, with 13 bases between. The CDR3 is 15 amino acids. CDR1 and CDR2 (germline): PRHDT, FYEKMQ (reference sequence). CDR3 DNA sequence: TGTGCCAGCAGCCGGAAACAGCCCATGAACACTGAAGCTTTCTTT. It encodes CASSRKQPMNTEAFF.

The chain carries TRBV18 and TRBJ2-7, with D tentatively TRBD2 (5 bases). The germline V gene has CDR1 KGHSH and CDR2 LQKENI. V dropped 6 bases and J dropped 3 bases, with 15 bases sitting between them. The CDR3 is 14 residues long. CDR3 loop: CASSPNGGLYEQYF. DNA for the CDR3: TGTGCCAGCTCCCCAAATGGAGGCCTCTACGAGCAGTACTTC.

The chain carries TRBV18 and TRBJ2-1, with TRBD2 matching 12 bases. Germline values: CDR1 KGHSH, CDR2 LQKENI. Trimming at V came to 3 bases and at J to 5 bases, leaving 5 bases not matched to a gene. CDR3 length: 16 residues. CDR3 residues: CASSPGTSGSHNEQFF. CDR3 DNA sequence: TGTGCCAGCTCACCCGGGACTAGCGGGTCTCACAATGAGCAGTTCTTC.

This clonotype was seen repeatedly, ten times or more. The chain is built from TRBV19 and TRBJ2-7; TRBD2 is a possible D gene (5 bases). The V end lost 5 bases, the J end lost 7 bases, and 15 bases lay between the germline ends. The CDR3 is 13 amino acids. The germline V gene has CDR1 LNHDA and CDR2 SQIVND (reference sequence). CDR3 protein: CASSGGLTREQYF. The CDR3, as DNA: TGTGCCAGTAGTGGCGGACTTACGAGGGAGCAGTACTTC.

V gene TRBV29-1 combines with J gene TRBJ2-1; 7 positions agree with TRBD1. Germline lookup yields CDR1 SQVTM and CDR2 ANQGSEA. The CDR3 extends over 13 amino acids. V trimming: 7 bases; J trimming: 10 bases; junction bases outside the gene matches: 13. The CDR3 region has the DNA TGCAGCGCTCGGACAGGAGGTCAGGGCGAGCAGTTCTTC. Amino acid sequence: CSARTGGQGEQFF.

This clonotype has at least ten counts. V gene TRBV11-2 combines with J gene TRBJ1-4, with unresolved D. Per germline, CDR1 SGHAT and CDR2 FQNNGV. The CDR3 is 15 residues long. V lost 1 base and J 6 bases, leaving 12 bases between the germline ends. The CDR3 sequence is CASSLAGQADEKLFF. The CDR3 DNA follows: TGTGCCAGCAGCTTAGCGGGCCAGGCAGATGAAAAACTGTTTTTT. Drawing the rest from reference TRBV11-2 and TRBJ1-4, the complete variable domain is EAGVAQSPRYKIIEKRQSVAFWCNPISGHATLYWYQQILGQGPKLLIQFQNNGVVDDSQLPKDRFSAERLKGVDSTLKIQPAKLEDSAVYLCASSLAGQADEKLFFGSGTQLSVL.

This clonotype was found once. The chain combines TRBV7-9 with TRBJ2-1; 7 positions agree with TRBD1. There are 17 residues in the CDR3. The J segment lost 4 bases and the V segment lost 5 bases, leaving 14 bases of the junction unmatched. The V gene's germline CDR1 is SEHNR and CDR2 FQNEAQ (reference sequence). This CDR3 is CASSAKQGSPRYNEQFF. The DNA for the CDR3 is TGTGCCAGCAGCGCCAAACAGGGGTCGCCCAGATACAATGAGCAGTTCTTC.

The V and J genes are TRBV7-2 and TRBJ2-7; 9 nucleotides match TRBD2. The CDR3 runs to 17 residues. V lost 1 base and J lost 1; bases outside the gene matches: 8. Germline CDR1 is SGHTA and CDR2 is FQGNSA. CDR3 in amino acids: CASSLGLLAGTSYEQYF. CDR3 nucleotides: TGTGCCAGCAGCTTAGGCTTACTAGCGGGTACGTCCTACGAGCAGTACTTC. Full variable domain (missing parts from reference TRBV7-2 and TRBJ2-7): GAGVSQSPSNKVTEKGKDVELRCDPISGHTALYWYRQSLGQGLEFLIYFQGNSAPDKSGLPSDRFSAERTGGSVSTLTIQRTQQEDSAVYLCASSLGLLAGTSYEQYFGPGTRLTVT.

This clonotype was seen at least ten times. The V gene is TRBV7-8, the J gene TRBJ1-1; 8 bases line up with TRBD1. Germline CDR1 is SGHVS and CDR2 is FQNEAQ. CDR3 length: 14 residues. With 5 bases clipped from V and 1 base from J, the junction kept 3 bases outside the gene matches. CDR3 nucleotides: TGTGCCAGCAGCCAAGGGACAGGGAACACTGAAGCTTTCTTT. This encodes CASSQGTGNTEAFF.